The TCR beta chain under discussion was sequenced for a study of T cells in Graves' hyperthyroidism and ophthalmopathy. Regarding the study as a whole: Appearing also in blood were most of the thyroid clonotypes expanded above 0.001.

This clonotype was counted ten times or more. Antigen unknown. Germline CDR1 reads LGHDT; CDR2 reads YNNKEL (reference sequence). The CDR3 is made up of 14 amino acids. The V end lost 4 bases, the J end lost 0 bases, and 10 bases lay between the germline ends. The source material, RNA transcripts, was used to amplify TCR beta CDR3 regions. The TCR CDR3 first-round RT-PCR relied on the HTBI primer set. In TCRdb, the multiplex PCR reads were re-called with MiXCR into one record per CDR3 protein. The sample lists a few hundred thousand distinct CDR3 sequences, around 25% seen once, with 73% in the top ten. For Graves' hyperthyroidism to be stable, ophthalmopathy could not progress within 18 months.

This chain joins TRBV3-1 and TRBJ2-7; D call uncertain. The TCR was taken from a middle-aged man with Graves' hyperthyroidism. The sequenced sample was blood. This CDR3 reads CASSPSFGSYEQYF. The CDR3 DNA sequence: TGTGCCAGCAGCCCAAGTTTTGGCTCCTACGAGCAGTACTTC.